This is a list of T cell receptor beta chains from one sample in a study of blood T cell repertoires in COVID-19. TCRdb's copy holds only in-frame clones and misses some; the assay was immunoSEQ multiplex PCR. The sample consists of about 52,000 clones, about 83% of them appearing once. The source material was peripheral blood. The origin of the receptors is a woman of 80 years or more with acute or convalescent COVID-19. Both conserved end residues are part of each CDR3. A D gene is named only where the DNA matches it firmly. The listing skips clone size in some rows; elsewhere it reads once, few, many or a size class.

clone size	V gene	D gene	J gene	CDR3 protein	CDR3 DNA
once	TRBV5-1	.	TRBJ2-1	CASSLGPSQGIEQFF	TGCGCCAGCAGCTTGGGACCCTCTCAGGGGATTGAGCAGTTCTTC
.	TRBV5-1	TRBD2	TRBJ2-1	CASSLSPAGDSEQFF	TGCGCCAGCAGCTTGAGTCCAGCGGGAGATAGTGAGCAGTTCTTC
.	TRBV12-5	TRBD1	TRBJ2-7	CASGVLRDRAYEQYF	TGTGCTAGTGGTGTGCTACGGGACAGAGCCTACGAGCAGTACTTC
.	TRBV7-9	.	TRBJ1-5	CASSLASGGNQPQHF	TGTGCCAGCAGCTTAGCATCAGGGGGCAATCAGCCCCAGCATTTT
.	TRBV10-1	TRBD1	TRBJ1-3	CASSDSAGTGSGNTIYF	TGCGCCAGCAGTGATAGTGCCGGGACAGGCTCTGGAAACACCATATATTTT
.	TRBV7-7	.	TRBJ2-3	CASSPGGASTDTQYF	TGTGCTAGCAGTCCCGGCGGGGCCAGCACAGATACGCAGTATTTT
.	TRBV19	TRBD1	TRBJ1-2	CASSTTGLYYGYTF	TGTGCCAGTAGTACGACAGGGCTCTACTATGGCTACACCTTC
.	TRBV5-1	.	TRBJ1-3	CASSRNSGDSGNTIYF	TGCGCCAGCAGCCGGAATTCAGGGGACTCTGGAAACACCATATATTTT
.	TRBV1	.	TRBJ2-3	CTSWLAASTDTQYF	TGCACCAGCTGGCTAGCGGCGAGCACAGATACGCAGTATTTT
few	TRBV2	TRBD1	TRBJ1-1	CASSPDRDTEAFF	TGTGCCAGCAGTCCGGACAGGGACACTGAAGCTTTCTTT
.	TRBV5-6	.	TRBJ1-2	CASSSTSERADYGYTF	TGTGCCAGCAGTTCTACGTCGGAGAGGGCCGACTATGGCTACACCTTC